The clone carrying this TCR beta chain was recorded a few times. Its target is not known. The data belong to a study of blood T cells in healthy people across ages. Findings of the study overall: Diversity was higher, and naive CD4+ cells more numerous, in long-lived donors than in aged donors. Because donor CMV status was unknown, expanded clonotype changes were possibly confounded.

At least 5 micrograms of total RNA were extracted per sample. Germline V gives CDR1 SGHRS, CDR2 YFSETQ. The CDR3 extends over 17 amino acids. V lost 0 bases and J lost 4; bases outside the gene matches: 10. A second PCR, run for roughly 7 to 11 cycles, used a sample-barcoded 5' primer plus a J-beta primer mix. Each CDR3 protein is one row after TCRdb ran MiXCR on the 5' RACE reads. The data show 600,000 to 1,000,000 distinct CDR3 sequences, with 58% seen just once and roughly 22% held by the top ten. Sequencing was carried out using blood. The chain uses TRBV5-1 and TRBJ2-5; 9 positions agree with TRBD2. The TCR comes from a man in his thirties or forties in good health. This CDR3 reads CASSLAATAGGLETQYF. The CDR3 nucleotides are TGCGCCAGCAGCTTGGCGGCCACAGCGGGAGGACTAGAGACCCAGTACTTC.